The rows below give T cell receptor beta chains drawn from one sample of a study of CD8 T cells in Susac syndrome. TCRdb independently ran MiXCR on the immunoSEQ multiplex PCR reads; one entry per CDR3 protein. The data contain around 200,000 distinct CDR3 sequences, roughly nine tenths of them singletons. What was sequenced was CD8+ T cells from PBMCs. These receptors were obtained from a human donor with multiple sclerosis. The CDR3 runs from the conserved cysteine through the conserved F or W. A row's size may be missing; if present it is once, few, many or a size class.

j_call	v_call	clone_size	cdr3_aa
TRBJ2-3	TRBV3-1	once	CASSQFDREVTQYF
TRBJ2-1	TRBV12-3/TRBV12-4	-	CASSFGKNNEQFF
TRBJ1-1	TRBV29-1	once	CSVVGPSAEAFF
TRBJ2-7	TRBV7-8	-	CASSPSDGSYEQYF
TRBJ1-1	TRBV23-1	-	CASSGGPSWVTEAFF
TRBJ2-2	TRBV10-3	-	CAISEPESGEELFF
TRBJ2-3	TRBV25-1	-	CASSEGFPLAGGRDTQYF
TRBJ2-6	TRBV15	-	CATSRYRSGANVLTF
TRBJ2-3	TRBV7-9	once	CASSLQLGLDTQYF
TRBJ2-5	TRBV20-1	-	CSAPILSDQETQYF
TRBJ1-1	TRBV7-9	-	CASREPQGSPFMNTEAFF
TRBJ1-5	TRBV13	-	CASSLSRGTGGSSQHF
TRBJ1-1	TRBV7-9	-	CASSSGLGQSEAFF
TRBJ2-2	TRBV20-1	-	CSARGSWQGANTGELFF
TRBJ1-2	TRBV9	-	CASSPGGANYGYTF
TRBJ2-1	TRBV19	-	CASSIGDYNEQFF
TRBJ2-3	TRBV7-9	-	CASKGPGDTQYF
TRBJ2-5	TRBV11-1	-	CASSLEGRTGETQYF
TRBJ2-5	TRBV30	-	CAWGGHLGETQYF
TRBJ2-7	TRBV2	-	CATRGVIEEPIPYEQYF
TRBJ2-1	TRBV19	-	CASSIWDSEGNEQFF
TRBJ1-2	TRBV4-3	-	CASSQDRGNYGYTF
TRBJ2-2	TRBV6-1	once	CASSPPDVRSNTGELFF
TRBJ2-7	TRBV12-5	-	CASGLVQAYEQYF
TRBJ2-5	TRBV27	-	CASSSALRAGGYQETQYF
TRBJ2-7	TRBV5-6	-	CASSQSVDEQYF
TRBJ2-7	TRBV7-9	-	CASSLDRQTTGGHSYEQYF
TRBJ1-2	TRBV30	-	CAWREGYGYTF
TRBJ1-2	TRBV27	-	CASSEGSGYTF
TRBJ1-1	TRBV6-5	-	CASSYGTHTEAFF
TRBJ1-1	TRBV30	-	CAWSTGDRVTEAFF
TRBJ2-4	TRBV27	-	CASSPYLGVRTKNIQYF
TRBJ2-3	TRBV4-3	-	CASSQDSGTGSDTQYF
TRBJ2-1	TRBV29-1	-	CSVGGREGRMGNEQFF
TRBJ1-2	TRBV4-3	-	CASSQWRQALDGYTF
TRBJ2-1	TRBV19	-	CASSNHGGNEQFF
TRBJ2-2	TRBV11-2	-	CASSLYAGRLAGARELFF
TRBJ2-7	TRBV4-1	-	CASSRLDTSYEQYF
TRBJ2-3	TRBV15	-	CATSRLAGGWASTDTQYF
TRBJ2-7	TRBV4-1	-	CASSQPGGTSYEQYF
TRBJ1-2	TRBV20-1	-	CSARQDRILYGYTF
TRBJ1-1	TRBV5-6	-	CASSLGGEDTEAFF
TRBJ1-5	TRBV4-1	-	CASSQAGDSSNQPQHF
TRBJ2-1	TRBV9	-	CASSVGWTSGRGNEQFF
TRBJ2-1	TRBV4-3	once	CASSQDLIAGGPGFF
TRBJ1-2	TRBV7-9	few	CASSFPATLDYGYTF
TRBJ2-5	TRBV7-9	few	CASSLLGYRRGETQYF
TRBJ2-5	TRBV7-9	-	CASSHRDRGKETQYF
TRBJ2-3	TRBV15	-	CATSRALAGGPDTQYF
TRBJ2-6	TRBV9	-	CASSLDRYTGANVLTF
TRBJ1-1	TRBV4-1	-	CASSQDRAGGVNTEAFF
TRBJ2-5	TRBV5-1	few	CASSHNRGSETQYF
TRBJ1-2	TRBV27	-	CASSLYGQGRDGYTF
TRBJ2-3	TRBV5-1	-	CASSLTLAVVTDTQYF
TRBJ2-7	TRBV5-6	-	CASSLERGGEQYF
TRBJ2-3	TRBV9	-	CASSTLGGQDTQYF
TRBJ2-1	TRBV20-1	-	CSARDPLLVINNEQFF